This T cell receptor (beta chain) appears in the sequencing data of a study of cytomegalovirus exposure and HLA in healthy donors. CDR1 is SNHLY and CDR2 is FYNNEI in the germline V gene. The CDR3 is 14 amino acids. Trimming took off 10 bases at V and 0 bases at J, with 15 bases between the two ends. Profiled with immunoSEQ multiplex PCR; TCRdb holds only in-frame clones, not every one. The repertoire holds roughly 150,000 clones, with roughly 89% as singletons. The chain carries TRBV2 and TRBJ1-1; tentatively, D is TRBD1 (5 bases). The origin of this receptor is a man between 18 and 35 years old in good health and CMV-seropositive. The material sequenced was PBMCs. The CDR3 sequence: CATSLTDLNTEAFF. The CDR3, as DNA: TGTGCCACCTCCCTGACAGATTTGAACACTGAAGCTTTCTTT.